This TCR beta chain is from a study of T cells in narcolepsy. The overall study: Patients with NT1 or NT2 and healthy control donors were enrolled.

Findings and caveats of the study: No autoreactive T cell clone sequences appeared in some memory CD4+ repertoires. Autoreactive clonotypes reportedly recurred in blood of same and different patients, not controls.

Deletions cut 3 bases from V and 6 bases from J, with 15 bases between. This CDR3 region has 15 residues. Looked up from germline, CDR1 is LNHDA and CDR2 is SQIVND (reference sequence). About this clone itself: Antigen: not known.

Clones were read by immunoSEQ multiplex PCR, and TCRdb kept only the in-frame ones, dropping some. This repertoire shows tens of thousands of clones, about four fifths found once; its top ten account for roughly 0.7%. The receptor comes from a human donor with narcolepsy. The chain combines TRBV19 with TRBJ1-5, with a tentative D call TRBD1 (5 bases). Sample: CD45RA- memory CD4+ T cells from PBMCs. This CDR3 is CASSMGGGVGQPQHF. The CDR3 nucleotides are TGTGCCAGTAGTATGGGGGGAGGGGTCGGTCAGCCCCAGCATTTT.